Below are 18 T cell receptor beta chains sequenced from a single sample in a study of control samples from healthy donors and cancer patients. The protocol was immunoSEQ multiplex PCR, while the TCRdb copy is restricted to in-frame clones and leaves out a portion. The table includes roughly 150,000 clones, over 90% detected once. The sequenced sample consisted of blood. These receptors came from a man aged 50 or older in good health.

The chain links TRBV5-1 to TRBJ2-2; the D call may be TRBD1 or TRBD2 (5 bases each). CDR3 length: 17 amino acids. Trimming removed 0 bases at V and 5 bases at J, with 17 bases between. Germline CDR1 and CDR2: SGHRS and YFSETQ. Written as DNA, the CDR3 is TGCGCCAGCAGCTTGGGTTATCGTGGGGGAGCTACCGGGGAGCTGTTTTTT. This encodes CASSLGYRGGATGELFF.

The gene calls are TRBV5-8 and TRBJ1-5; 10 positions agree with TRBD1. Germline CDR1 and CDR2: SGHTS and YDEGEE. The CDR3 loop spans 15 amino acids. The ends lost 2 bases at V and 8 bases at J; junction bases unmatched: 7. CDR3: CASSLTTGGWKPQHF. CDR3 bases: TGTGCCAGCAGCTTAACGACAGGGGGCTGGAAGCCCCAGCATTTT.

The chain couples TRBV6-6 to TRBJ2-2; 8 bases agree with TRBD2. Germline V gene lookup returns CDR1 MNHNY and CDR2 SVGAGI (reference sequence). V lost 4 bases, J lost 5 bases, and 9 bases stayed unmatched. The CDR3 has 16 amino acids. The CDR3 region has the DNA TGTGCCAGCAGTTCGTTCGGCGCTAGCGGGACCGGGGAGCTGTTTTTT. Protein: CASSSFGASGTGELFF.

As concerns this clone: At one end the junction does not follow the germline gene, possibly because of a read error. The chain joins TRBV28 to TRBJ2-7; the match to TRBD1 covers 11 bases. The CDR3 sequence is 12 residues long. Per the germline V gene, CDR1 is MDHEN and CDR2 is SYDVKM. DNA of the CDR3: TGTGCCAGCAGACTCAAGGGACAGGGGGTAATTTTC. It yields the protein CASRLKGQGVIF. The entire variable domain, with the rest obtained from reference TRBV28 and TRBJ2-7, is as follows: DVKVTQSSRYLVKRTGEKVFLECVQDMDHENMFWYRQDPGLGLRLIYFSYDVKMKEKGDIPEGYSVSREKKERFSLILESASTNQTSMYLCASRLKGQGVIFGPGTRLTVT.

The chain carries TRBV7-9 and TRBJ1-1; 10 bases fit TRBD1. This CDR3 spans 15 amino acids. Losses at the gene ends were 7 bases for V and 1 base for J; bases not matched to a gene: 6. Germline V CDR1 and CDR2: SEHNR, FQNEAQ (reference sequence). CDR3 amino acids: CASNRQGAGNTEAFF. The CDR3, as DNA: TGTGCCAGCAACAGACAGGGGGCAGGGAACACTGAAGCTTTCTTT.

The rearrangement links TRBV10-2 to TRBJ1-5, with 8 positions matching TRBD1. CDR1 and CDR2 (germline): WSHSY, SAAADI. J lost 2 bases, V lost 10 bases, and 7 bases had no gene match. The CDR3 is made up of 14 amino acids. The CDR3 region is CATSKTGGNQPQHF. The CDR3 DNA is TGCGCCACGAGCAAGACAGGGGGCAATCAGCCCCAGCATTTT.

The chain links TRBV12-5 to TRBJ2-2, with 9 nucleotides matching TRBD1. This CDR3 is built from 15 residues. CDR1 and CDR2 from the germline V gene are LGHNT and FRNRAP. The V gene end was trimmed by 4 bases and the J gene end by 7 bases; junction bases not matched to a gene: 7. The CDR3 region has the DNA TGTGCTAGTGGTTCGGGACAGGGTCGGATCGGGGAGCTGTTTTTT. Translation gives CASGSGQGRIGELFF.

This chain links TRBV2 with TRBJ2-7, with 11 nucleotides matching TRBD2. V was clipped by 5 bases and J by 1 base; unmatched bases: 4. Germline lookup yields CDR1 SNHLY and CDR2 FYNNEI. The CDR3 sequence is 15 residues long. CDR3 amino acids: CASSRSSGRSYEQYF. The DNA for the CDR3 is TGTGCCAGCAGTCGCTCTAGCGGGAGGTCCTACGAGCAGTACTTC.

CDR3 protein: CASSPAGGPVSETQYF. The CDR3 DNA reads TGTGCCAGCAGTCCAGCGGGAGGTCCAGTCTCAGAGACCCAGTACTTC. The chain carries TRBV28 and TRBJ2-5; TRBD2 matches at 9 bases. V gave up 5 bases and J gave up 4 bases; unmatched junction bases: 11. Germline V gene lookup returns CDR1 MDHEN and CDR2 SYDVKM. CDR3 length: 16 residues.

This chain connects TRBV28 to TRBJ2-1; D remains ambiguous. Germline V lookup: CDR1 MDHEN, CDR2 SYDVKM. The CDR3 has 13 amino acids. Trimming removed 10 bases at V and 9 bases at J, with 19 bases between. CDR3 protein: CATGAHPLGEQFF. The CDR3 DNA follows: TGTGCCACCGGAGCCCACCCGTTGGGTGAGCAGTTCTTC.

The chain couples TRBV6-5 to TRBJ2-2; a possible D gene is TRBD2 (5 bases). The V gene lost 2 bases and the J gene lost 0 bases, with 7 bases spanning the gap. CDR3 length equals 15 residues. From germline, CDR1 is MNHEY and CDR2 SVGAGI. The CDR3 nucleotides are TGTGCCAGCAGTTACGAGGGATCGAACACCGGGGAGCTGTTTTTT. It codes for CASSYEGSNTGELFF.

The chain joins TRBV5-1 to TRBJ2-3, with TRBD2 matching 11 bases. The V gene's germline CDR1 is SGHRS and CDR2 YFSETQ. The V segment lost 7 bases and the J segment 4 bases; nucleotides outside the gene matches: 8. The length of the CDR3 is 15 residues. CDR3 sequence (DNA): TGCGCCAGCTGTTTACTAGCGGGAGTGGCAGATACGCAGTATTTT. Translating it yields CASCLLAGVADTQYF.

V is TRBV10-1 and J is TRBJ1-1, with D unclear. Germline CDR1 is WNHNN and CDR2 is SYGVQD (reference sequence). The ends were cut back, 0 bases at V and 10 bases at J, with 9 bases in the middle. This CDR3 comprises 12 residues. DNA of the CDR3: TGCGCCAGCAGTGAGTCCTCTTCGAGAGCTTTCTTT. This sequence encodes CASSESSSRAFF.

The chain recombines TRBV5-4 with TRBJ2-5; TRBD1 aligns across 7 bases. V gave up 4 bases and J gave up 3 bases; unmatched junction bases: 6. Germline V gives CDR1 SGHNT, CDR2 YYREEE (reference sequence). The CDR3 consists of 14 residues. This CDR3 reads CASSHPGTEETQYF. The CDR3 coding sequence is TGTGCCAGCAGCCACCCCGGGACAGAAGAGACCCAGTACTTC. The whole variable domain, remainder taken from reference TRBV5-4 and TRBJ2-5, is ETGVTQSPTHLIKTRGQQVTLRCSSQSGHNTVSWYQQALGQGPQFIFQYYREEENGRGNFPPRFSGLQFPNYSSELNVNALELDDSALYLCASSHPGTEETQYFGPGTRLLVL.

The chain carries TRBV14 and TRBJ1-1, with TRBD1 matching over 7 bases. Germline V gene sequence: CDR1 SGHDN, CDR2 FVKESK. The CDR3 runs 16 residues. J gave up 10 bases and V 0 bases, and 14 bases lay outside the gene matches. The CDR3 protein is CASSQDPIGQAGVAFF. CDR3 DNA: TGTGCCAGCAGCCAAGATCCGATCGGACAGGCGGGGGTAGCTTTCTTT.

The gene calls are TRBV6-6 and TRBJ2-2, with D unclear. The V end was cut by 5 bases, the J end by 3 bases, with 4 bases between. Germline CDR1 is MNHNY and CDR2 is SVGAGI (reference sequence). The CDR3 runs 12 residues. Here the CDR3 reads CASSLYTGELFF. The CDR3 DNA reads as TGTGCCAGCAGTCTATACACCGGGGAGCTGTTTTTT.

This rearrangement joins TRBV29-1 to TRBJ2-5, with TRBD2 identical over 10 bases. From germline, CDR1 is SQVTM and CDR2 ANQGSEA. V dropped 0 bases and J dropped 2; count of bases not matched to a gene: 3. This CDR3 has 15 amino acids. The CDR3 sequence: CSVEDPGLAQETQYF. In DNA, the CDR3 is TGCAGCGTTGAAGATCCGGGACTAGCGCAAGAGACCCAGTACTTC.

This chain uses TRBV5-1 with TRBJ2-2; D may be TRBD2 (6 bases). The germline gives CDR1 SGHRS, CDR2 YFSETQ. The ends were cut back, 4 bases at V and 6 bases at J, with 19 bases in the middle. CDR3 size: 16 residues. The CDR3, as DNA: TGCGCCAGCAGCGTGACTGCGGGATTTGGCGCCGGGGAGCTGTTTTTT. Translation gives CASSVTAGFGAGELFF.